The TCR beta chain described here comes from a study of blood T cells in healthy people across ages (dated by TCRdb to the mid-2010s). For the wider study: In model experiments, template switching captured roughly one uniquely barcoded TCR beta cDNA molecule for every two T cells. To avoid experimental bias, donors of different ages were spread randomly across the sequencing lanes. Four age groups were formed from the donors: young (average approximately 15 years), middle-aged (approximately 41), aged (under 70) and long-lived (approximately 80). Two additional independent replicas of 1 million unique cDNA reads from the same blood draw were analyzed for two donors (one aged 18 to 30 and one aged 80 or older). Age-related changes in TCR beta repertoire diversity were measured in the study by deep sequencing normalized with unique cDNA molecular identifiers.

Donors were a few dozen systemically healthy Caucasian individuals from Russia aged roughly 6 to 90 years. About 9.6 milliliters of peripheral blood were collected from each donor into EDTA-treated Vacutainer tubes. Ficoll-Paque density-gradient centrifugation was used to isolate PBMCs, with at least 6.5 million per sample. Total RNA was extracted from PBMCs with Trizol reagent, with at least 6 micrograms obtained per sample. For every donor, flow cytometry on a PBMC aliquot measured the percentage of naive CD45RAhigh/CD27high T cells. Libraries were built with 5' RACE. Sequencing relied on an Illumina HiSeq 2500. A second PCR of about 7 to 12 cycles was performed with a sample-barcoded 5' primer and a J-beta primer mix. Each TCR beta cDNA molecule received a unique molecular identifier from a template-switch 5' adaptor carrying 12 random nucleotides. At least 3 million CDR3-containing paired-end reads were obtained from each sample. The Mint cDNA synthesis kit, primed by a TRBC-specific oligonucleotide, was used to synthesize first-strand cDNA from all RNA. All cDNA was treated with uracil-DNA glycosylase and then went through a first 18-cycle PCR with the universal primers M1SS and BC2_uni_R. Per the authors' processing: Normalization of each sample was performed by random selection of 1 million high-quality reads, each carrying a distinct molecular identifier. Reads with shared molecular identifiers were discarded instead of being binned into consensus sequences. MiTCR, with a Q25 quality threshold and the strictest error-elimination algorithm, was used for CDR3 identification, clonotype clustering and error correction. Lower-bound total TCR beta diversity was estimated with a nonparametric unseen species model using Euler transformation. TCRdb reran the public reads through fastp at Q25 and MiXCR, keeping productive beta chains. Every CDR3 protein is listed once, alongside the most common genes and DNA of its rows. It is TCRdb's table, rather than the study itself, that gives the V and J calls and clone size. Counted in this sample were hundreds of thousands of distinct CDR3 sequences; more than 25% of them appeared once. The top ten clonotypes cover 17% of the sample.

CDR1 SGHVS and CDR2 FQNEAQ were looked up in the germline V gene. From the cysteine through the phenylalanine, the CDR3 covers 19 amino acids. Only the CDR3 part of the read is kept: 57 bases, read in frame from the first base. Germline trimming amounts to 4 bases on V and 0 bases on J, with 14 as the count of junction bases outside the gene matches. This clonotype was observed a few times. No cognate antigen has been identified for it. One base away there is no much larger clone; base qualities are not given. Results the study describes overall, beyond this receptor: As age increased, observed TCR beta diversity per million T cells dropped in a roughly linear way, and a significant reduction was already evident by age 40. The CMV infection status of donors was not known, potentially confounding age-related changes in expanded clonotypes. Estimates of total diversity based on one million sequenced T cells were considered lower bounds and underestimates. There was a strong correlation between observed TCR beta diversity and the percentage of naive T cells measured by flow cytometry. The long-lived group showed more naive CD4+ T cells, fewer expanded clones and increased TCR diversity than the aged group, suggesting age selection. Bulk unsorted PBMC profiling prevented conclusive comparison of naive and antigen-experienced compartments.

This TCR came from an elderly woman in good health. Input material: blood. This chain joins TRBV7-8 to TRBJ2-3; the junction holds 9 bases that match TRBD2. In nucleotides, the sequence is TGTGCCAGCAGCTCGCTGGCGGGGGGGCCGTCGCTCAGCACAGATACGCAGTATTTT. Its translation is CASSSLAGGPSLSTDTQYF. The reference TRBV7-8 and TRBJ2-3 proteins fill in what lies around the CDR3, so the full variable domain reads GAGVSQSPRYKVAKRGQDVALRCDPISGHVSLFWYQQALGQGPEFLTYFQNEAQLDKSGLPSDRFFAERPEGSVSTLKIQRTQQEDSAVYLCASSSLAGGPSLSTDTQYFGPGTRLTVL.